This T cell receptor beta chain stems from a study of cytomegalovirus exposure and HLA in healthy donors. Note on this clone: What it binds is unknown.

The study ran its PCR with 60 Vbeta and 13 Jbeta primers. The protocol was immunoSEQ multiplex PCR, while the TCRdb copy is restricted to in-frame clones and leaves out a portion. The sample has 220,000 or so clones. Germline CDR1 is SEHNR and CDR2 is FQNEAQ (reference sequence). Trimming took 8 bases from V and 6 from J, leaving 10 bases between them. There are 12 residues in the CDR3. Notes on the study in general: For most TCR beta V segments, an earlier analysis put the productive rate at about 87% or about 30% of the time.

The sequencing input was PBMCs. J is TRBJ2-2 and V is TRBV7-9, with D tentatively TRBD2 (5 bases). The TCR originated in a girl aged 2 to 10 in good health and CMV-seropositive. This CDR3 reads CASAGVSGELFF. The CDR3 nucleotides are TGTGCCAGCGCCGGGGTTTCCGGGGAGCTGTTTTTT.